This passage covers 12 T cell receptor beta chains from one sample sequenced in a study of blood T cells in healthy people across ages. Sample-barcoded 5' priming and a J-beta primer mix drove a second PCR of about 6 to 12 cycles. TCRdb re-analysed the 5' RACE reads in MiXCR, keeping a single row per CDR3 protein. The sample contains over a million distinct CDR3 sequences, approximately 59% of which appear only once. The sample comprised blood. The receptors originated from a man in his late teens or twenties in good health.

The rearrangement uses TRBV12-3 or TRBV12-4 and TRBJ2-7, with 12 bases lining up with TRBD2. The length of the CDR3 is 14 residues. The junction had 3 bases not matched to a gene; V was cut back by 7 bases and J by 2 bases. The DNA for the CDR3 is TGTGCCAGCAAACCTAGCGGGAGGGCCTACGAGCAGTACTTC. Translated: CASKPSGRAYEQYF.

This chain connects TRBV10-3 to TRBJ2-7, with TRBD1 matching over 8 bases. TRBJ2-5 explains the end of the DNA better; the J call may be wrong. The V gene's germline CDR1 is ENHRY and CDR2 SYGVKD. The CDR3 consists of 14 residues. CDR3 DNA sequence: TGTGCCATCAGCGGGACAGGCAAAACAGAGACCCAGTACTTC. Translation: CAISGTGKTETQYF.

The genes are TRBV10-3 and TRBJ2-5, with D perhaps assigned TRBD1 or TRBD2 (6 bases each). V was clipped by 6 bases and J by 3 bases, with 14 bases between them. The CDR3 consists of 14 residues. Germline V gene lookup returns CDR1 ENHRY and CDR2 SYGVKD. CDR3 amino acids: CAIREQGLKETQYF. The CDR3 coding sequence is TGTGCCATCAGAGAACAGGGACTGAAAGAGACCCAGTACTTC.

V is TRBV6-5 and J is TRBJ2-7; 14 bases are shared with TRBD2. The trim removed 6 bases at V and 6 bases at J, leaving 7 bases unmatched. The CDR3 runs 15 residues. CDR1 is MNHEY, CDR2 SVGAGI, per germline. This CDR3 reads CASSPTSGRAPEQYF. The CDR3 DNA sequence: TGTGCCAGCAGCCCGACTAGCGGGAGGGCCCCCGAGCAGTACTTC.

The sample holds one count of this clonotype. An end of the junction does not agree with germline; a read error may underlie this. This chain connects TRBV20-1 to TRBJ2-7; 7 bases fit TRBD2. The length of the CDR3 is 16 residues. Germline V lookup: CDR1 DFQATT, CDR2 SNEGSKA (reference sequence). This CDR3 reads CSARDSAGVRSYGQYF. The CDR3 coding sequence is TGCAGTGCTAGAGATTCTGCGGGAGTACGATCCTACGGGCAGTACTTC.

The count of this clonotype is one. The V gene is TRBV4-3, the J gene TRBJ2-1; possibly TRBD2 for D (7 bases). CDR3 size: 16 residues. V gave up 1 base and J gave up 10 bases, with 20 bases separating them. Germline V gene lookup returns CDR1 LGHNA and CDR2 YSLEER. The CDR3 spells CASSQGAGAGSPEQFF. The CDR3, as DNA: TGCGCCAGCAGCCAAGGTGCGGGGGCCGGCTCCCCCGAGCAGTTCTTC.

This chain joins TRBV7-2 and TRBJ2-3; a possible D gene is TRBD2 (5 bases). The germline V gene encodes CDR1 SGHTA and CDR2 FQGNSA. Trimming cost V 0 bases and J 6 bases, with 10 bases left between them. The CDR3 extends over 14 amino acids. For the CDR3, the DNA is TGTGCCAGCAGCTTAGCTGTTGGAGGCGATACGCAGTATTTT. The encoded protein is CASSLAVGGDTQYF.

This rearrangement joins TRBV7-9 to TRBJ1-3; D call uncertain. Trimming stripped 5 bases from V and 1 base from J, with 6 bases between. This CDR3 is 13 amino acids long. Per the germline V gene, CDR1 is SEHNR and CDR2 is FQNEAQ (reference sequence). CDR3 DNA: TGTGCCAGCAGCCATGAATCTGGAAACACCATATATTTT. Protein sequence: CASSHESGNTIYF.

The chain carries TRBV11-2 and TRBJ2-1, with D possibly called TRBD1 or TRBD2 (5 bases each). The CDR3 is made up of 15 amino acids. Germline V CDR1 and CDR2: SGHAT, FQNNGV. V lost 8 bases and J lost 0, with 14 bases in between. This CDR3 is CASRRSGASYNEQFF. CDR3 DNA: TGTGCCAGCCGACGCTCCGGGGCCTCCTACAATGAGCAGTTCTTC.

The chain joins TRBV25-1 to TRBJ1-2; 7 bases are shared with TRBD1. Trimming cost V 6 bases and J 8 bases; bases outside gene matches: 9. Germline loops: CDR1 MGHDK, CDR2 SYGVNS. This CDR3 has 13 residues. The CDR3 here is CASSEGQVLGYTF. CDR3 coding DNA: TGTGCCAGCAGCGAAGGACAGGTTTTGGGCTACACCTTC.

This clonotype was recorded a few times. V and J are TRBV28 and TRBJ2-7, with 8 bases matching TRBD1. The CDR3 is 15 amino acids. The V gene end was trimmed by 6 bases and the J gene end by 2 bases; junction bases not matched to a gene: 9. In germline, CDR1 is MDHEN, CDR2 SYDVKM. This CDR3 is CASSPRGRGPYEQYF. The CDR3, as DNA: TGTGCCAGCAGCCCCAGGGGGCGCGGTCCCTACGAGCAGTACTTC.

The chain is built from TRBV4-1 and TRBJ2-3, with 8 bases fitting TRBD2. CDR1 is MGHRA and CDR2 is YSYEKL in the germline V gene. This CDR3 region has 16 residues. Trimming removed 4 bases from V and 3 bases from J; junction bases left unmatched: 9. Here the CDR3 reads CASSPRIGRGTDTQYF. In nucleotides, the CDR3 is TGCGCCAGCAGCCCCCGGATCGGGAGGGGGACAGATACGCAGTATTTT.